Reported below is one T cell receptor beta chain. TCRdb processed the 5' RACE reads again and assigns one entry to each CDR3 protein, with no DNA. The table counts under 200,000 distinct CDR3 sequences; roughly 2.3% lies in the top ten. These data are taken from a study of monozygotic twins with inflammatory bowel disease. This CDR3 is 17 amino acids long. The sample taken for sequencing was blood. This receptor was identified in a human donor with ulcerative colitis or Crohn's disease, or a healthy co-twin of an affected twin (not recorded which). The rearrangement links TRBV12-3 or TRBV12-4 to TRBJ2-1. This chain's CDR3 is CASSLALGTSSYNEQFF.